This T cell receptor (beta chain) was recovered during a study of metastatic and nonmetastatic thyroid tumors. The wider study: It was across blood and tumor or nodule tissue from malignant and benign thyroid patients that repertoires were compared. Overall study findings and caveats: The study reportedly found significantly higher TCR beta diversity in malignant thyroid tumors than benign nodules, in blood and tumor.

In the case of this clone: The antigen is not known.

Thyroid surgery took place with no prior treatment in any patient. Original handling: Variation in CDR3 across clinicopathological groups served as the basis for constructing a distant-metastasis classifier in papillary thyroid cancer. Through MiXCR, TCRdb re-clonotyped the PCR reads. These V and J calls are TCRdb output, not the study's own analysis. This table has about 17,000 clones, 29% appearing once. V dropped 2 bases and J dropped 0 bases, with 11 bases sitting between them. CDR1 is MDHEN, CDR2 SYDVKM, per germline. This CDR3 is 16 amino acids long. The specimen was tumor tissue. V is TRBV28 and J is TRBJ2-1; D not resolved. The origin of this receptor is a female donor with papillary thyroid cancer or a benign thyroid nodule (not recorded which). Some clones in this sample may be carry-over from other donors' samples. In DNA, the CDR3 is TGTGCCAGCAGTTTAGGCCCCCCGGGCTCCTACAATGAGCAGTTCTTC. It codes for CASSLGPPGSYNEQFF.